The 10 T cell receptor beta chains given below trace back to one sample, sequenced in a study of radiotherapy plus CTLA-4 blockade in lung cancer. The data were produced by immunoSEQ multiplex PCR, yet TCRdb's version contains in-frame clones alone and is incomplete. The sample contains 80,000 to 95,000 clones, 80% to 85% of which appear only once. Sequenced material: peripheral blood, taken from a patient treated with radiotherapy plus ipilimumab. These receptors were obtained from a human donor with non-small cell lung cancer that progressed on radiotherapy plus ipilimumab.

The chain recombines TRBV27 with TRBJ1-2; D unresolved. CDR1 is MNHEY, CDR2 SMNVEV, per germline (reference sequence). The CDR3 totals 13 residues. The germline V and J ends were trimmed by 3 bases and 3 bases, with 8 bases remaining between them. CDR3 in DNA: TGTGCCAGCAGTTTTGGCACCGACTATGGCTACACCTTC. Amino acids: CASSFGTDYGYTF.

V is TRBV30 and J is TRBJ1-1; D is ambiguous. The length of the CDR3 is 13 residues. V gave up 3 bases and J gave up 0 bases, with 8 bases separating them. Germline loops: CDR1 GTSNPN, CDR2 SVGIG (reference sequence). The chain's CDR3 is CAWSPRLNTEAFF. The DNA of the CDR3 is TGTGCCTGGAGCCCACGGCTGAACACTGAAGCTTTCTTT.

The rearrangement uses TRBV7-9 and TRBJ2-1, with D perhaps being TRBD1 or TRBD2 (5 bases each). V was shortened by 1 base and J by 5 bases, with 15 bases between the two germline ends. The CDR3 is 16 amino acids. The V gene's germline CDR1 is SEHNR and CDR2 FQNEAQ (reference sequence). In DNA form, the CDR3 reads TGTGCCAGCAGCTTAGGACCCGGGACCCTCAACAATGAGCAGTTCTTC. Amino acids: CASSLGPGTLNNEQFF.

V usage is TRBV6-4 and J usage is TRBJ2-1; D possibly corresponds to TRBD1 (6 bases). The germline gives CDR1 MRHNA, CDR2 SNTAGT. The CDR3 has 13 amino acids. Trimming pared 5 bases from V and 7 bases from J, leaving 12 bases between. The CDR3 reads CASSTGTLNEQFF. The CDR3 DNA follows: TGTGCCAGCAGTACCGGGACATTAAATGAGCAGTTCTTC.

The sample holds a few counts of this clone. The chain joins TRBV9 to TRBJ2-7; 8 bases are shared with TRBD2. This CDR3 has 15 residues. Per the germline V gene, CDR1 is SGDLS and CDR2 is YYNGEE. V lost 0 bases to trimming and J lost 0 bases; unmatched junction nucleotides: 2. The CDR3 bases are TGTGCCAGCAGCGTAGGAAGCGGGAGCTCCTACGAGCAGTACTTC. Translation gives CASSVGSGSSYEQYF.

The genes are TRBV6-1 and TRBJ1-2, with a possible D match to TRBD1 (5 bases). The length of the CDR3 is 13 residues. Per the germline V gene, CDR1 is MNHNS and CDR2 is SASEGT. The V gene lost 2 bases and the J gene lost 8 bases, with 12 bases spanning the gap. DNA for the CDR3: TGTGCCAGCAGTGAAACGGGGGTGGACGGCTACACCTTC. This sequence encodes CASSETGVDGYTF.

This clone is a singleton in its sample. The chain recombines TRBV28 with TRBJ2-7; D is perhaps TRBD1 (6 bases). V lost 6 bases, J lost 2 bases, and 11 bases lay in between. The CDR3 consists of 13 residues. The germline gives CDR1 MDHEN, CDR2 SYDVKM. The DNA of the CDR3 is TGTGCCAGCAGACAGGGTGGCGCCTACGAGCAGTACTTC. Its translation is CASRQGGAYEQYF.

The CDR3 loop reads CASSVGGDYGYTF. The DNA of the CDR3 is TGTGCCAGCAGCGTAGGGGGTGACTATGGCTACACCTTC. The chain couples TRBV9 to TRBJ1-2, with no clear D. CDR3 length: 13 amino acids. V was trimmed by 0 bases and J by 3 bases, leaving 6 bases between them. The germline CDR1 and CDR2 sequences are SGDLS and YYNGEE.

This clone was recorded only once. This chain links TRBV19 with TRBJ1-1; D remains ambiguous. Trimming shortened V by 1 base and J by 8 bases, and 8 bases separated the two germline ends. Germline assignment: CDR1 LNHDA and CDR2 SQIVND (reference sequence). This CDR3 region has 12 residues. In DNA, the CDR3 is TGTGCCAGTAGTATAGGAGCGGGCGAAGCTTTCTTT. It codes for CASSIGAGEAFF.

V and J are TRBV11-2 and TRBJ2-4; 7 bases match TRBD2. Per germline, CDR1 SGHAT and CDR2 FQNNGV. The CDR3 is 15 residues long. Trimming cost V 1 base and J 7 bases; bases outside gene matches: 7. The DNA for the CDR3 is TGTGCCAGCAGCTTAGGGGGGACTACTGTGAACATTCAGTACTTC. As protein: CASSLGGTTVNIQYF.